This TCR beta chain was obtained from a study of cytomegalovirus exposure and HLA in healthy donors. Broader study findings: Later analysis identified several of the most significant clusters that appeared linked to common viral pathogens. The classifier was said to identify cytomegalovirus status with high specificity and sensitivity. Researchers reported in a later analysis that a missense DCLRE1C variant was tied to TCR beta V- and J-gene trimming.

V dropped 2 bases and J dropped 1 base, with 5 bases sitting between them. This CDR3 has 13 residues. Germline CDR1 and CDR2: MNHEY and SMNVEV (reference sequence). The study ran its PCR with 60 Vbeta and 13 Jbeta primers. Original processing methods: It was a later analysis that counted approximately 81 million unique TCR beta chains, of which roughly 10 million were shared. Generated by immunoSEQ multiplex PCR, the TCRdb table keeps only in-frame clones and is missing some. The V and J calls and clone size were taken over from that table, and D and trimming were inferred from the DNA. The sample lists 150,000 to 200,000 clones; roughly 80% were seen once. On this clone: The antigen remains undetermined.

V is TRBV27 and J is TRBJ1-1; the D gene is possibly TRBD1 (5 bases). Sequencing input: PBMCs. This sequence originates from a male donor in good health and CMV-seronegative. CDR3 coding DNA: TGTGCCAGCAGTTTAGGACAGAACACTGAAGCTTTCTTT. It yields the protein CASSLGQNTEAFF.